This T cell receptor beta chain was captured by sequencing in a study of cytomegalovirus exposure and HLA in healthy donors. The PCR contained 60 Vbeta and 13 Jbeta primers. Clones were read by immunoSEQ multiplex PCR, and TCRdb kept only the in-frame ones, dropping some. The sample includes over 90,000 clones, approximately 64% of them seen just once. The study, taken as a whole, reports: For most TCR sequences rarity was the rule, although some public TCRs occurred in many donors. Cytomegalovirus-associated status was assigned to about 160 TCR beta chains. In a later analysis, TCR beta V- and J-gene trimming was associated with a missense DCLRE1C variant. According to an earlier analysis, most TCR beta V segments yielded productive rearrangements about 87% or about 30% of the time.

As regards this clone: Its antigen remains unidentified.

Germline CDR1 and CDR2: SGHRS and YFSETQ. The V segment lost 0 bases and the J segment 3 bases; nucleotides outside the gene matches: 5. There are 15 residues in the CDR3. Sequences were obtained from PBMCs. The sequence came from a man in his 60s in good health and CMV-seronegative. The rearrangement joins TRBV5-1 to TRBJ1-1; TRBD1 aligns across 7 bases. CDR3 nucleotide sequence: TGCGCCAGCAGCTTGGTAGGGGGCAAGGACACTGAAGCTTTCTTT. It codes for CASSLVGGKDTEAFF.